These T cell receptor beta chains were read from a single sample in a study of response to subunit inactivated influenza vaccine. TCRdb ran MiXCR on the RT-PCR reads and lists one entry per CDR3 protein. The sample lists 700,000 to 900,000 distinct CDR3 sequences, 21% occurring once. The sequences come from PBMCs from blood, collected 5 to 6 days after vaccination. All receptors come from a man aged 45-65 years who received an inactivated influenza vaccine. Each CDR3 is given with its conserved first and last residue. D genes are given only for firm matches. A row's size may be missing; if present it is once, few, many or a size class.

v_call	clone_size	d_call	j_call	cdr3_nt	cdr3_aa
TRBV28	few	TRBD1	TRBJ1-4	TGTGCCAGCAGTACGGGACAGGGCAATGAAAAACTGTTTTTT	CASSTGQGNEKLFF
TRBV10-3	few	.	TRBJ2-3	TGTGCCATCAGCTGGGGGGATACGCAGTATTTT	CAISWGDTQYF
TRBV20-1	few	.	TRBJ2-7	TGCAGTGCTAGAGGTGGATTCTGGCCCGACGAGCAGTACTTC	CSARGGFWPDEQYF
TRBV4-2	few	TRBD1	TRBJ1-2	TGTGCCAGCAGCCAAGTGACAGTAGGGGGACAGCCCGGCTACACCTTC	CASSQVTVGGQPGYTF
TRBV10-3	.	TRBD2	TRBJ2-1	TGTGCCATCAGTGGAGGACTAGCGGGGACTGTGGAGCAGTTCTTC	CAISGGLAGTVEQFF
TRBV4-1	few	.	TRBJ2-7	TGCGCCAGCAGCCAAGATATGGGTTTCGCGCCGTACTTC	CASSQDMGFAPYF
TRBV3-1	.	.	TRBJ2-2	TGTGCCAGCAGCCAAGTTCTCTCGAACACCGGGGAGCTGTTTTTT	CASSQVLSNTGELFF
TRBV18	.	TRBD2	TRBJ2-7	TGTGCCAGCTCACCAAGTCCCGGGACTAGCGGGAGGGCCTACGAGCAGTACTTC	CASSPSPGTSGRAYEQYF
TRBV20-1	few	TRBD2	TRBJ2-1	TGCAGTGCTAGGTCACTAGCGGGGGACTCCTACAATGAGCAGTTCTTC	CSARSLAGDSYNEQFF
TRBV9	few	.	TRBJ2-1	TGTGCCAGCAGCGCGACTAGTAGCTCCTACAATGAGCAGTTCTTC	CASSATSSSYNEQFF
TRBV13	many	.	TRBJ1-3	TGTGCCAGCAGCTTTGGAAACACCATATATTTT	CASSFGNTIYF
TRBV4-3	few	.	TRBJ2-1	TGCGCCAGCAGCCAAGATTTGGACTCTGCCTTTAGTGGTTACAATGAGCAGTTCTTC	CASSQDLDSAFSGYNEQFF
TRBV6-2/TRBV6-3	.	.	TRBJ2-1	TGTGCCAGCAGCCAAAATCAGCATAACAATGAGCAGTTCTTC	CASSQNQHNNEQFF
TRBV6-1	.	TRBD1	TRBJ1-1	TGTGCCAGCAGTGCGATGGGGACAGGGACCGGCAGCACTGAAGCTTTCTTT	CASSAMGTGTGSTEAFF
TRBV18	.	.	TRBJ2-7	TGTGCCAGCTCACCCTGGCCGTCGGGAGACGAGCAGTACTTC	CASSPWPSGDEQYF
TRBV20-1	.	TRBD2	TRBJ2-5	TGCAGTGCCAGGCGCGGGGGGCTCCAAGAGACCCAGTACTTC	CSARRGGLQETQYF
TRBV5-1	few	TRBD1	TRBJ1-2	TGCGCCAGCAGCTGGACAGGGGGCGCCTACACCTTC	CASSWTGGAYTF
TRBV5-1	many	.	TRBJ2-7	TGCGCCAGCAGCTTGGGACAGGCTAACGAGCAGTACTTC	CASSLGQANEQYF
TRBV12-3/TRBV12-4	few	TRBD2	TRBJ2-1	TGTGCCAGCAGAACTAGCGGGGAGTACAATGAGCAGTTCTTC	CASRTSGEYNEQFF
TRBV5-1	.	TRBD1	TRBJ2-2	TGCGCCAGCGCGACAGGGGGAACCGGGGAGCTGTTTTTT	CASATGGTGELFF
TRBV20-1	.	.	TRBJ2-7	TGCAGTGCTCCCCTGCGGGGCCCTTTCTACGAGCAGTACTTC	CSAPLRGPFYEQYF
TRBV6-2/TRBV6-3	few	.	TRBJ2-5	TGTGCCAGCAGTTACTCAGGAACACGGGAGACCCAGTACTTC	CASSYSGTRETQYF
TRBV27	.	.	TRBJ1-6	TGTGCCAGCAGTTTATCGAGCGGGAGGCAACCTTATTCACCCCTCCACTTT	CASSLSSGRQPYSPLHF
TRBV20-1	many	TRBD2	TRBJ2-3	TGCAGTGCTAGAGGGCTAGCGGGGGGCCCAGATACGCAGTATTTT	CSARGLAGGPDTQYF